The 24 T cell receptor beta chains in this list originate from one sample, sequenced in a study of a mutant IDH1 vaccine in newly diagnosed glioma. These receptors are not linked to any known antigen. Time point of the sample: week 11, during vaccination. A single vaccine dose contained 300 ug of mutant IDH1 20-mer peptide, and topical imiquimod was used with it. This table comes from immunoSEQ multiplex PCR, and its TCRdb copy is limited to in-frame clones, with some not included. The sample yields fewer than 75,000 clones, about 88% seen once. Sequenced here: PBMCs, sampled from a glioma patient whose treatment included an IDH1 peptide vaccine. The receptors shown here come from a woman aged 50 to 60 with glioma.

The chain combines TRBV4-1 with TRBJ1-2; perhaps TRBD1 as D (5 bases). This CDR3 is built from 14 residues. Germline loops: CDR1 MGHRA, CDR2 YSYEKL. V was clipped by 0 bases and J by 7 bases, with 12 bases between them. The CDR3 region is CASSQDGGRGGYTF. CDR3 nucleotides: TGCGCCAGCAGCCAAGATGGTGGGAGGGGTGGCTACACCTTC.

DNA for the CDR3: TGCGCCAGCTTAAGTCAGGGCACGAACACCGGGGAGCTGTTTTTT. This encodes CASLSQGTNTGELFF. The chain joins TRBV5-1 to TRBJ2-2; possible D gene TRBD1, 5 bases. V gave up 7 bases and J gave up 0 bases, with 13 bases separating them. The CDR3 loop spans 15 amino acids. Germline CDR1 and CDR2: SGHRS and YFSETQ.

The J gene is TRBJ1-2, the V gene TRBV27, with D uncertain. Germline values: CDR1 MNHEY, CDR2 SMNVEV (reference sequence). Trimming pared 6 bases from V and 0 bases from J, leaving 14 bases between. The CDR3 extends over 15 amino acids. CDR3 sequence reads: CASSPRQATNYGYTF. DNA of the CDR3: TGTGCCAGCAGCCCCAGGCAGGCAACTAACTATGGCTACACCTTC.

The rearrangement joins TRBV27 to TRBJ2-3; D might be TRBD1 (5 bases). The CDR3 contains 14 residues. V lost 3 bases, J lost 8 bases, and 15 bases lay in between. CDR1 is MNHEY and CDR2 is SMNVEV in the germline V gene (reference sequence). The CDR3 loop is CASSFGAVAGTQYF. The CDR3, as DNA: TGTGCCAGCAGTTTTGGGGCGGTGGCCGGTACGCAGTATTTT.

The chain has TRBV10-3 and TRBJ2-5, with D maybe TRBD2 (5 bases). CDR1 is ENHRY and CDR2 is SYGVKD in the germline V gene. The CDR3 sequence is 13 residues long. V lost 7 bases to trimming and J lost 1 base, with 10 bases between them. CDR3 bases: TGTGCCATCACCCCGGGAAGCCAAGAGACCCAGTACTTC. Residues: CAITPGSQETQYF.

V and J are TRBV9 and TRBJ2-3; TRBD2 matches 14 bases. CDR1 and CDR2 (germline): SGDLS, YYNGEE. CDR3 length equals 16 residues. The J segment lost 2 bases and the V segment lost 6 bases, leaving 5 bases of the junction unmatched. The CDR3 sequence is CASTPTSGGATDTQYF. CDR3 nucleotides: TGTGCCAGCACCCCGACTAGCGGGGGGGCCACAGATACGCAGTATTTT.

CDR3 protein: CASSRGSNQPQHF. CDR3 DNA sequence: TGTGCCAGCAGCCGAGGGTCAAATCAGCCCCAGCATTTT. The chain uses TRBV7-6 and TRBJ1-5; D remains unclear. Germline V gene data show CDR1 as SGHVS and CDR2 as FNYEAQ. This CDR3 comprises 13 residues. The V gene lost 5 bases and the J gene lost 4 bases, with 9 bases spanning the gap.

Concerning this clone itself: The same CDR3 also results from other DNA sequences found in this sample. This rearrangement joins TRBV6-4 to TRBJ1-1, with D possibly TRBD1 on 5 matching bases. CDR1 MRHNA and CDR2 SNTAGT come from the germline V gene. V gave up 0 bases and J gave up 5 bases, with 10 bases separating them. There are 14 residues in the CDR3. The CDR3, as DNA: TGTGCCAGCAGTGACTCGAGTAGGGGAACTGAAGCTTTCTTT. Its translation: CASSDSSRGTEAFF.

This sequence joins TRBV27 and TRBJ1-1; 7 bases are a match to TRBD1. Germline-derived CDR1 and CDR2 are MNHEY and SMNVEV (reference sequence). The length of the CDR3 is 13 residues. V gave up 2 bases and J gave up 5 bases; unmatched junction bases: 2. CDR3 loop: CASSLTGETEAFF. DNA for the CDR3: TGTGCCAGCAGTTTAACAGGGGAGACTGAAGCTTTCTTT.

The chain recombines TRBV7-2 with TRBJ2-7; 8 bases are shared with TRBD1. Germline V gene sequence: CDR1 SGHTA, CDR2 FQGNSA. The V gene end was trimmed by 1 base and the J gene end by 6 bases; junction bases not matched to a gene: 2. The CDR3 spans 13 residues. The CDR3 protein is CASSLGQGIEQYF. Written as DNA, the CDR3 is TGTGCCAGCAGCTTAGGACAGGGGATCGAGCAGTACTTC.

V gene TRBV6-1 combines with J gene TRBJ1-5, with D possibly TRBD1 on 5 matching bases. CDR1 and CDR2 (germline): MNHNS, SASEGT. V gave up 10 bases and J gave up 1 base, with 14 bases separating them. The CDR3 consists of 14 residues. The CDR3 is CATIIGGSNQPQHF. The CDR3 DNA reads TGTGCCACCATTATCGGGGGGAGCAATCAGCCCCAGCATTTT.

The chain joins TRBV7-2 to TRBJ1-1; D uncertain. This CDR3 spans 15 amino acids. Germline CDR1 and CDR2: SGHTA and FQGNSA. Trimming cost V 4 bases and J 0 bases, with 12 bases left between them. The CDR3 region is CASSSHFSLNTEAFF. CDR3 DNA sequence: TGTGCCAGCAGCTCCCATTTTTCCTTGAACACTGAAGCTTTCTTT.

Only one count was recorded for this clone. The chain uses TRBV10-3 and TRBJ2-5; D gene ambiguous. Germline V lookup: CDR1 ENHRY, CDR2 SYGVKD. The CDR3 runs to 13 residues. With 3 bases removed from V and 1 base from J, the gap between germline ends came to 6 bases. The CDR3 loop reads CAISDGRQETQYF. In nucleotides, the CDR3 is TGTGCCATCAGTGACGGTCGCCAAGAGACCCAGTACTTC.

The V gene is TRBV6-6, the J gene TRBJ2-3, with D hard to call. The CDR3 runs 12 residues. CDR1 MNHNY and CDR2 SVGAGI come from the germline V gene (reference sequence). V lost 2 bases to trimming and J lost 5 bases, with 5 bases between them. The CDR3 loop reads CASSYEVDTQYF. CDR3 bases: TGTGCCAGCAGTTACGAGGTAGATACGCAGTATTTT.

This chain joins TRBV6-6 and TRBJ1-2, with D perhaps matching TRBD1 (5 bases). Germline-derived CDR1 and CDR2 are MNHNY and SVGAGI (reference sequence). The CDR3 sequence is 13 residues long. The germline V and J ends were trimmed by 6 bases and 8 bases, with 16 bases remaining between them. CDR3 sequence (DNA): TGTGCCAGCAGACTCGACAGCGAAGGAGGCTACACCTTC. Translation gives CASRLDSEGGYTF.

The chain has TRBV19 and TRBJ1-5; 7 nucleotides match TRBD1. Trimming at V came to 8 bases and at J to 4 bases, leaving 5 bases not matched to a gene. The CDR3 totals 13 residues. The V gene's germline CDR1 is LNHDA and CDR2 SQIVND (reference sequence). CDR3 coding DNA: TGTGCCAGTGGTAACAGGGGTAATCAGCCCCAGCATTTT. It yields the protein CASGNRGNQPQHF.

The sample holds one count of this clone. This chain joins TRBV5-8 and TRBJ1-2; 11 positions match TRBD1. V lost 4 bases and J lost 8; bases outside the gene matches: 7. This CDR3 contains 14 residues. Germline V lookup: CDR1 SGHTS, CDR2 YDEGEE. The DNA for the CDR3 is TGTGCCAGCAGCCTGGCAAGGGACAGGGGGGGCTACACCTTC. Its protein is CASSLARDRGGYTF.

The chain carries TRBV6-4 and TRBJ2-5; D not resolved. V shed 0 bases and J shed 7 bases, with 9 bases lying between them. Germline V lookup: CDR1 MRHNA, CDR2 SNTAGT. CDR3 length: 13 amino acids. CDR3 sequence (DNA): TGTGCCAGCAGTGACTCGCCCGAAGGGACCCAGTACTTC. Translation: CASSDSPEGTQYF.

The rearrangement joins TRBV5-6 to TRBJ1-2; D is undetermined. Germline CDR1 is SGHDT and CDR2 is YYEEEE. This CDR3 region has 12 residues. Trimming cost V 0 bases and J 5 bases, with 5 bases left between them. The CDR3 here is CASSLDAYGYTF. In nucleotides, the CDR3 is TGTGCCAGCAGCTTGGACGCGTATGGCTACACCTTC.

V usage is TRBV14 and J usage is TRBJ1-2; no reliable D call. The CDR3 extends over 15 amino acids. Trimming stripped 1 base from V and 2 bases from J, with 11 bases between. From germline, CDR1 is SGHDN and CDR2 FVKESK. CDR3 amino acids: CASSQGSNLNYGYTF. The CDR3, as DNA: TGTGCCAGCAGCCAAGGGAGTAACCTGAACTATGGCTACACCTTC.

This clone occurred once. The rearrangement links TRBV29-1 to TRBJ1-3; unclear D gene. Per the germline V gene, CDR1 is SQVTM and CDR2 is ANQGSEA. The CDR3 contains 12 residues. V lost 7 bases and J lost 0, with 7 bases in between. CDR3 bases: TGCAGCGCTACCAGCTCTGGAAACACCATATATTTT. As protein: CSATSSGNTIYF.

The gene calls are TRBV29-1 and TRBJ2-3, with 9 bases matching TRBD2. The CDR3 is 14 residues long. The trim removed 4 bases at V and 0 bases at J, leaving 2 bases unmatched. Looked up from germline, CDR1 is SQVTM and CDR2 is ANQGSEA. CDR3 coding DNA: TGCAGCGTTGCGGGGACTAGCAGCACAGATACGCAGTATTTT. Translation: CSVAGTSSTDTQYF.

This chain connects TRBV4-1 to TRBJ2-7; 7 nucleotides line up with TRBD1. CDR1 MGHRA and CDR2 YSYEKL come from the germline V gene. The CDR3 runs 16 residues. Germline trimming cut 4 bases from V and 0 bases from J; bases unmatched to any gene: 9. CDR3 DNA sequence: TGCGCCAGCAGCCCGACCGAGACAGGGCCCTCCTACGAGCAGTACTTC. It yields the protein CASSPTETGPSYEQYF.

CDR3 coding DNA: TGTGCCAGCAGTGGTCCGGGGACAGGGCTCTCCTACGAGCAGTACTTC. Translated, it gives CASSGPGTGLSYEQYF. This sequence joins TRBV13 and TRBJ2-7; 9 nucleotides match TRBD1. Trimming took 6 bases from V and 0 from J; bases not matched to a gene: 9. The CDR3 is 16 residues long. Germline V lookup: CDR1 PRHDT, CDR2 FYEKMQ (reference sequence).